This TCR beta chain was sequenced in a study of control samples from healthy donors and cancer patients. Assay used: immunoSEQ multiplex PCR; TCRdb lists only in-frame clones, some missing. The table records 85,000 to 95,000 clones, around 82% of them present only once. Germline CDR1 reads MNHEY; CDR2 reads SMNVEV (reference sequence). The CDR3 is 15 amino acids. Trimming took 3 bases from V and 2 from J, leaving 14 bases between them. Sequencing was performed on blood. This receptor was obtained from a woman aged 55-70 years in good health. V gene TRBV27 combines with J gene TRBJ2-7; D gene uncertain. CDR3 nucleotides: TGTGCCAGCAGTTTGAAGAGGTGGGGTACCTACGAGCAGTACTTC. This codes for CASSLKRWGTYEQYF.